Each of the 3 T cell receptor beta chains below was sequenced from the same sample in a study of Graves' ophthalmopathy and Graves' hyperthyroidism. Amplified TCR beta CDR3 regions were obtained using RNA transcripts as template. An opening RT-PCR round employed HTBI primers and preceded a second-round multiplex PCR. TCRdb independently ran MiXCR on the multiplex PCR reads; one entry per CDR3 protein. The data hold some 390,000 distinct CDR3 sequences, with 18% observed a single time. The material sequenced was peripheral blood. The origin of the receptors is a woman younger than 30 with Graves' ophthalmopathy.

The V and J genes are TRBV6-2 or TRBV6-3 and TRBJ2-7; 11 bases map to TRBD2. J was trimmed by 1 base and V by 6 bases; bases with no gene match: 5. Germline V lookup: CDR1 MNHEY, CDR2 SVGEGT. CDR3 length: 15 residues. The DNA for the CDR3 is TGTGCCAGCAGGACTAGCGGGGATGTATCCTACGAGCAGTACTTC. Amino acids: CASRTSGDVSYEQYF.

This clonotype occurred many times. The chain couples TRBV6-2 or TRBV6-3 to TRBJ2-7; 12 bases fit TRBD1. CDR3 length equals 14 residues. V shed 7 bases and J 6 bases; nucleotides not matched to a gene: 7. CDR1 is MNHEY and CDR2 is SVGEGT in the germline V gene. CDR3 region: CASIPGTGGFEQYF. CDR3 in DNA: TGTGCCAGCATCCCCGGGACAGGGGGCTTCGAGCAGTACTTC.

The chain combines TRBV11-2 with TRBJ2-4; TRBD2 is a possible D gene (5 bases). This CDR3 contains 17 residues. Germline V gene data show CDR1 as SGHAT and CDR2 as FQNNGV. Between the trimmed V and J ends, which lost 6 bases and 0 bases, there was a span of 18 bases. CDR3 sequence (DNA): TGTGCCAGCAGTCTGTCGGGGATTGGGATAGCCAAAAACATTCAGTACTTC. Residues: CASSLSGIGIAKNIQYF.